In this sample, the clone carrying this TCR beta chain turned up a few times. Other DNA sequences in this sample translate to the same CDR3. A multiplex PCR was run with 60 Vbeta primers and 13 Jbeta primers. This table comes from immunoSEQ multiplex PCR, and its TCRdb copy is limited to in-frame clones, with some not included. The sample records fewer than 150,000 clones, over 70% being singletons. The data belong to a study of cytomegalovirus exposure and HLA in healthy donors. From germline, CDR1 is SEHNR and CDR2 FQNEAQ (reference sequence). The CDR3 covers 14 residues. V shed 2 bases and J shed 1 base, with 8 bases lying between them.

The sequence came from a male donor in good health and CMV-seronegative. The sequenced sample consisted of PBMCs. The chain employs TRBV7-9 and TRBJ1-1, with D possibly being TRBD1 (5 bases). CDR3 residues: CASSLQGSNTEAFF. The CDR3 bases are TGTGCCAGCAGCTTACAGGGATCGAACACTGAAGCTTTCTTT. Full variable domain (rest looked up from reference TRBV7-9 and TRBJ1-1): DTGVSQNPRHKITKRGQNVTFRCDPISEHNRLYWYRQTLGQGPEFLTYFQNEAQLEKSRLLSDRFSAERPKGSFSTLEIQRTEQGDSAMYLCASSLQGSNTEAFFGQGTRLTVV.